Following are 7 T cell receptor beta chains from one sample sequenced in a study of CXCR3-negative and CXCR3-positive naive CD8 T cells. Carrying UMI labels, the TRB cDNA libraries were prepared through 5' RACE. TCRdb reworked the 5' RACE reads into one entry per CDR3 protein, no DNA. This sample contains roughly 8,000 distinct CDR3 sequences. Sequencing input: naive CXCR3- CD8+ T cells from blood. Documented subset: CD45RO-CCR7+CD27+CD95- naive CD8+ T cells lacking CXCR3 (TNR3-). The receptors stem from a human donor in good health. Some clones in this sample may be carry-over from other donors' samples.

The V gene is TRBV5-6, the J gene TRBJ1-2. CDR3 length: 14 residues. The germline V gene has CDR1 SGHDT and CDR2 YYEEEE. The CDR3 spells CASSTNSIYYGYTF.

This clonotype is deemed medium-sized by its frequency. This chain connects TRBV25-1 to TRBJ2-1; TCRdb indicates TRBD1, and absent DNA this call remains unverified. Germline CDR1 reads MGHDK; CDR2 reads SYGVNS. The CDR3 extends over 15 amino acids. The CDR3 is CASSEGRGQNNEQFF.

This clonotype is called medium-sized based on its frequency. The J gene is TRBJ2-1, the V gene TRBV20-1. This CDR3 spans 16 amino acids. Germline CDR1 and CDR2: DFQATT and SNEGSKA (reference sequence). The chain's CDR3 is CSALESLAGSYNEQFF.

This clonotype shows up as medium-sized by frequency. V and J are TRBV4-3 and TRBJ2-3; the D gene TCRdb calls, TRBD2, cannot be checked with no DNA. This CDR3 has 17 residues. Germline values: CDR1 LGHNA, CDR2 YSLEER. The CDR3 loop reads CASSQDGTSGSADTQYF.

In terms of frequency, this clonotype is medium-sized (0.01 to 0.1%). The chain joins TRBV20-1 to TRBJ2-7; without DNA, the TCRdb call of TRBD2 cannot be checked. Germline V gene lookup returns CDR1 DFQATT and CDR2 SNEGSKA (reference sequence). This CDR3 is 13 amino acids long. The CDR3 sequence: CSAPSGSVHEQYF.

V gene TRBV27 combines with J gene TRBJ2-3; the TCRdb call, TRBD2, lacks DNA for checking. Germline CDR1 is MNHEY and CDR2 is SMNVEV (reference sequence). The CDR3 extends over 15 amino acids. The CDR3 protein is CAISLWPGGPDTQYF.

V and J are TRBV2 and TRBJ2-7. The CDR3 length is 12 residues. The germline V gene encodes CDR1 SNHLY and CDR2 FYNNEI. The CDR3 region is CASSERHYEQYF.